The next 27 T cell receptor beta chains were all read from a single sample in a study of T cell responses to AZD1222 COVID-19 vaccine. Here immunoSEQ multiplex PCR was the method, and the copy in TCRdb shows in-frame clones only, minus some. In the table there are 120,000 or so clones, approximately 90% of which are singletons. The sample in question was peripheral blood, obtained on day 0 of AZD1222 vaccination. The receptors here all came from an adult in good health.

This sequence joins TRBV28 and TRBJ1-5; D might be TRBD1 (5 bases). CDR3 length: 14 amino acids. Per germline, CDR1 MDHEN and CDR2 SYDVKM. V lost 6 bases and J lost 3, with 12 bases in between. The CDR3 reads CASSLDRTNQPQHF. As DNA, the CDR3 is TGTGCCAGCAGCCTCGACAGAACCAATCAGCCCCAGCATTTT.

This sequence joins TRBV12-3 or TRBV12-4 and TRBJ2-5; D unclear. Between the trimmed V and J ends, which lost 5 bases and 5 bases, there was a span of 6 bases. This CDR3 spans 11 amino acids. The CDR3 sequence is CASSIGETQYF. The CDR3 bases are TGTGCCAGCAGTATCGGGGAGACCCAGTACTTC.

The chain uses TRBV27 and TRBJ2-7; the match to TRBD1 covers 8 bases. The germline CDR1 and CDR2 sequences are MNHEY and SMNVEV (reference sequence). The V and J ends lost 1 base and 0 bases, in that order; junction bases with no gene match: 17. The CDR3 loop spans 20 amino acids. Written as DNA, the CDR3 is TGTGCCAGCAGTTTATACCTCTTCCCCGGGACGACAGGGGACTCCTACGAGCAGTACTTC. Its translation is CASSLYLFPGTTGDSYEQYF.

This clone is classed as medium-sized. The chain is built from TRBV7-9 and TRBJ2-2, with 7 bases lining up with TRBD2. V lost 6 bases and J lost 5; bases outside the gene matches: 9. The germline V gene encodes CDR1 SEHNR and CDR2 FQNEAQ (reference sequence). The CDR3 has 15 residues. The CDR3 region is CASSSGGRGTGELFF. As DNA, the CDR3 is TGTGCCAGCAGTAGTGGCGGGAGAGGAACCGGGGAGCTGTTTTTT.

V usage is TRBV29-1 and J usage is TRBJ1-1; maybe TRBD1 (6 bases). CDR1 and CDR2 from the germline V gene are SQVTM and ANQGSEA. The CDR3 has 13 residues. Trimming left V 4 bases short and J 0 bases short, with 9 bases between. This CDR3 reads CSVAGVLNTEAFF. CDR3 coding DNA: TGCAGCGTTGCAGGGGTTCTGAACACTGAAGCTTTCTTT. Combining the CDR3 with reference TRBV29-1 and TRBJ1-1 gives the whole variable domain SAVISQKPSRDICQRGTSLTIQCQVDSQVTMMFWYRQQPGQSLTLIATANQGSEATYESGFVIDKFPISRPNLTFSTLTVSNMSPEDSSIYLCSVAGVLNTEAFFGQGTRLTVV.

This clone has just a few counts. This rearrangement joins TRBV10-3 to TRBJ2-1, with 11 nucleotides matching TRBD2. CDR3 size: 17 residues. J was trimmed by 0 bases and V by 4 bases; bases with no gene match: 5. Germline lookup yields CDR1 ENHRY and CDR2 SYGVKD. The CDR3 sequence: CAISGTSGSSSYNEQFF. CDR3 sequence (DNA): TGTGCCATCAGTGGGACTAGCGGGTCGAGCTCCTACAATGAGCAGTTCTTC.

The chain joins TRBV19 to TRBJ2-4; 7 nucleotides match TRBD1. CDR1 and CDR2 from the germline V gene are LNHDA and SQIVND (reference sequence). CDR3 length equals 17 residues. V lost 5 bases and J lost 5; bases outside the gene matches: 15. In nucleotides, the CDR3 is TGTGCCAGTAGTCCCGGGACAGCGTCTGAGGTCGAAAACATTCAGTACTTC. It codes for CASSPGTASEVENIQYF.

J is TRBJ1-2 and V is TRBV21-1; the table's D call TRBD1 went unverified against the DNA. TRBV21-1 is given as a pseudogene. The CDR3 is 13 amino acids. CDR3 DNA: TGTGCCAGCAGCCCGGGACAGGGGGATGGCTACACCTTC. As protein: CASSPGQGDGYTF.

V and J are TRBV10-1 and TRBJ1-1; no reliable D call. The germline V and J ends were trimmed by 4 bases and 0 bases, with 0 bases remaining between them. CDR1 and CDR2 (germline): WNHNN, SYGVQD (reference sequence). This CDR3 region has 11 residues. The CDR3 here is CASSVNTEAFF. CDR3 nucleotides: TGCGCCAGCAGTGTGAACACTGAAGCTTTCTTT.

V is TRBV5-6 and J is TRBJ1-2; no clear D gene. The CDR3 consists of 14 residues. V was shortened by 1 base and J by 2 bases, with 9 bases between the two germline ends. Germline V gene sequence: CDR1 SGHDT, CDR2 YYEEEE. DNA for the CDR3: TGTGCCAGCAGCTTGAGTGGAGCGAACTATGGCTACACCTTC. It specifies CASSLSGANYGYTF.

The DNA of the CDR3 is TGTGCCAGCAGCGGACACGGGGGAGGCGCCTACAATGAGCAGTTCTTC. This gives the protein CASSGHGGGAYNEQFF. This rearrangement joins TRBV9 to TRBJ2-1, with D perhaps TRBD2 (6 bases). Between the trimmed V and J ends, which lost 3 bases and 2 bases, there was a span of 15 bases. This CDR3 comprises 16 residues. The germline V gene has CDR1 SGDLS and CDR2 YYNGEE.

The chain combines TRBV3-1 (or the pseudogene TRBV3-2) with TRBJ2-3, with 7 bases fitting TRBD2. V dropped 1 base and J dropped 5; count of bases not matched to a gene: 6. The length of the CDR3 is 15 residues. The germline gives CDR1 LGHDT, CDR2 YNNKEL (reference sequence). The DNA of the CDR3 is TGTGCCAGCAGCCAAGCCGGCGGGAGATTAGATACGCAGTATTTT. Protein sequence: CASSQAGGRLDTQYF.

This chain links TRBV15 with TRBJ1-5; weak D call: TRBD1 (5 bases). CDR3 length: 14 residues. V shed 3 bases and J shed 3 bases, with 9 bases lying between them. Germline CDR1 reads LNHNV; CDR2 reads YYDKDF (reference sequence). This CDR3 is CATSSTGYNQPQHF. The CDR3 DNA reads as TGTGCCACCAGCAGCACAGGTTACAATCAGCCCCAGCATTTT.

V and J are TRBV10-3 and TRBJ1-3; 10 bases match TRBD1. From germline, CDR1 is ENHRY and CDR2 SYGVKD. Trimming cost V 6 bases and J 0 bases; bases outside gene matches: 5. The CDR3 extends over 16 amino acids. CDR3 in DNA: TGTGCCATCAGACCGACAGGGGGCAACTCTGGAAACACCATATATTTT. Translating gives CAIRPTGGNSGNTIYF.

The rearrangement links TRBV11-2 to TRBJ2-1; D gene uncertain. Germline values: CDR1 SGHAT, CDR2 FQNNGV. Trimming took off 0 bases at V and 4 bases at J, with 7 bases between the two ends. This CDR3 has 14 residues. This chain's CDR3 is CASSLESTYNEQFF. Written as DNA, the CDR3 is TGTGCCAGCAGCTTAGAATCTACGTACAATGAGCAGTTCTTC.

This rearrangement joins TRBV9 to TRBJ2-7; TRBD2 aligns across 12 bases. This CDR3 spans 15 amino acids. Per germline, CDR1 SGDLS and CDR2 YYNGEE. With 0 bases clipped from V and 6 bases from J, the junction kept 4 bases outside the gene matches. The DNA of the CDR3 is TGTGCCAGCAGCGTAGGGATGGGACTAGCGGGCGAGCAGTACTTC. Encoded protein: CASSVGMGLAGEQYF.

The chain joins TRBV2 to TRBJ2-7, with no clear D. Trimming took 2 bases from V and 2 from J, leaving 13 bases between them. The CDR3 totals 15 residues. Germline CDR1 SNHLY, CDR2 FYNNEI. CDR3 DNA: TGTGCCAGCAGTGAATGGGTGTATAGAGCCTACGAGCAGTACTTC. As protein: CASSEWVYRAYEQYF.

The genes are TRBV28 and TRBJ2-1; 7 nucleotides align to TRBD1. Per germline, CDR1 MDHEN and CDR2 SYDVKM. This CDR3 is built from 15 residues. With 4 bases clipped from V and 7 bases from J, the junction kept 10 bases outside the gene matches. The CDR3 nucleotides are TGTGCCAGCAGTTCCCCTGGACAGGTGGGTAATGAGCAGTTCTTC. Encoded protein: CASSSPGQVGNEQFF.

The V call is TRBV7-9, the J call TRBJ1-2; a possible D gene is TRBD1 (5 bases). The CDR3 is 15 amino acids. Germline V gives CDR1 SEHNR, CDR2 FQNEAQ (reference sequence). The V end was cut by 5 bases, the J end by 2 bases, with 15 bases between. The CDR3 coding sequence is TGTGCCAGCAGCCCGGGGGGGAGCCTAAACTATGGCTACACCTTC. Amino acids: CASSPGGSLNYGYTF.

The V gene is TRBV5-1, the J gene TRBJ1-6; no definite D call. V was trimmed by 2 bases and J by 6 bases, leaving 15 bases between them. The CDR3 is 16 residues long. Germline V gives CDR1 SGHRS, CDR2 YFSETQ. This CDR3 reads CASSLSAGLTNSPLHF. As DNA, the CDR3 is TGCGCCAGCAGCTTAAGCGCGGGCCTGACTAATTCACCCCTCCACTTT.

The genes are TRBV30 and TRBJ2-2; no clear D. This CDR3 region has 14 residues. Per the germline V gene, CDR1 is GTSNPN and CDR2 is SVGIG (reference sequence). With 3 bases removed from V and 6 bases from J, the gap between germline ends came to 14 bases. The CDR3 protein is CAWRGGWAAGELFF. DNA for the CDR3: TGTGCCTGGAGAGGTGGATGGGCTGCCGGGGAGCTGTTTTTT. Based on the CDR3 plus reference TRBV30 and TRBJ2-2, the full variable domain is SQTIHQWPATLVQPVGSPLSLECTVEGTSNPNLYWYRQAAGRGLQLLFYSVGIGQISSEVPQNLSASRPQDRQFILSSKKLLLSDSGFYLCAWRGGWAAGELFFGEGSRLTVL.

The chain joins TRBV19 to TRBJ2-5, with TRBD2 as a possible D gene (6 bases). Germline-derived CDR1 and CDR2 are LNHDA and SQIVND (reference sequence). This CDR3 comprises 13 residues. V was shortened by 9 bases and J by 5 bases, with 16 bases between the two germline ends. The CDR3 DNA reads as TGTGCCAGCAATCCCGGGGGATTGGAGACCCAGTACTTC. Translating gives CASNPGGLETQYF.

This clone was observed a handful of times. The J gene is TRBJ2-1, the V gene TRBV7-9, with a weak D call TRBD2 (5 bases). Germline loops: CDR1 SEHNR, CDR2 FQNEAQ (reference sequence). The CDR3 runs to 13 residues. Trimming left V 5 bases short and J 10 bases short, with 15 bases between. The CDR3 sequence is CASSQEGWREQFF. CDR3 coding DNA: TGTGCCAGCAGCCAAGAGGGTTGGCGCGAGCAGTTCTTC.

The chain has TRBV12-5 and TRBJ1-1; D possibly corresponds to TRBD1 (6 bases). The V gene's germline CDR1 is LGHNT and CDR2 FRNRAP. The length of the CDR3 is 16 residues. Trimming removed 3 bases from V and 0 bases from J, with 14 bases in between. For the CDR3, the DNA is TGTGCTAGTGGTTTCTTGAACTGGGACATGAACACTGAAGCTTTCTTT. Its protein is CASGFLNWDMNTEAFF.

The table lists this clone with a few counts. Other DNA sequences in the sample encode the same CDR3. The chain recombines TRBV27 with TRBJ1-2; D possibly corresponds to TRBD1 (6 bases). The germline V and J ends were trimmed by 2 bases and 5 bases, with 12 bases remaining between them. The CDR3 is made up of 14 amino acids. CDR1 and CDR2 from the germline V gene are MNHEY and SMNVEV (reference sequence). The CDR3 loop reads CASSLGGQPYGYTF. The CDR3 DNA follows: TGTGCCAGCAGTTTAGGTGGACAGCCGTATGGCTACACCTTC.

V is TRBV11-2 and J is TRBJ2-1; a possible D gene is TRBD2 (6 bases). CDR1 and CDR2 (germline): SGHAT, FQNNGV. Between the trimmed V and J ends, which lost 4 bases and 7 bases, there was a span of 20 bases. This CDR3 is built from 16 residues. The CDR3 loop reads CASSSRRGERWNEQFF. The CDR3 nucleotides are TGTGCCAGCAGCTCCCGGCGGGGAGAACGATGGAATGAGCAGTTCTTC.

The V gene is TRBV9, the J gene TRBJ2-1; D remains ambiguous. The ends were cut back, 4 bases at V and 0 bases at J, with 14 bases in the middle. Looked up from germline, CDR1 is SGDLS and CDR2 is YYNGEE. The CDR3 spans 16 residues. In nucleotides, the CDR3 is TGTGCCAGCAGCCCCCCCCAGCGCAGCTCCTACAATGAGCAGTTCTTC. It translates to CASSPPQRSSYNEQFF.